These 21 T cell receptor beta chains came from one sample sequenced in a study of T cells in Graves' hyperthyroidism and ophthalmopathy. Amplification of TCR beta CDR3 regions was performed using RNA transcripts as template. With the HTBI primer set, the TCR CDR3 went through a first round of RT-PCR. MiXCR, applied by TCRdb to the multiplex PCR reads, yields one record per CDR3 protein. The data contain 690,000 or so distinct CDR3 sequences, approximately 18% of them singletons. The sample was blood. These receptors originate from a woman aged 50 to 60 with Graves' hyperthyroidism that later progressed to Graves' ophthalmopathy.

Ten or more counts support this clonotype. The CDR3 nucleotides are TGTGCCAGCAGCTTGGGACTAGGCACCGGGGAGCTGTTTTTT. Translating it yields CASSLGLGTGELFF. The V gene is TRBV7-6, the J gene TRBJ2-2; 8 bases agree with TRBD2. CDR1 is SGHVS and CDR2 is FNYEAQ in the germline V gene. This CDR3 spans 14 amino acids. The junction had 1 base not matched to a gene; V was cut back by 3 bases and J by 4 bases.

This clonotype was recorded many times. This chain joins TRBV7-2 and TRBJ2-3, with D tentatively TRBD1 (5 bases). The CDR3 has 16 residues. V lost 4 bases to trimming and J lost 2 bases, with 16 bases between them. From germline, CDR1 is SGHTA and CDR2 FQGNSA. For the CDR3, the DNA is TGTGCCAGCAGCTCCCAGGGCGTGAGTTACACAGATACGCAGTATTTT. Translation: CASSSQGVSYTDTQYF.

The chain uses TRBV11-2 and TRBJ2-3; D is undetermined. The V and J ends lost 2 bases and 6 bases respectively, with 12 bases between them. Looked up from germline, CDR1 is SGHAT and CDR2 is FQNNGV. The CDR3 sequence is 14 residues long. This CDR3 is CASSLLFGKDTQYF. CDR3 sequence (DNA): TGTGCCAGCAGCTTACTGTTTGGCAAGGATACGCAGTATTTT. Based on the CDR3 plus reference TRBV11-2 and TRBJ2-3, the full variable domain is EAGVAQSPRYKIIEKRQSVAFWCNPISGHATLYWYQQILGQGPKLLIQFQNNGVVDDSQLPKDRFSAERLKGVDSTLKIQPAKLEDSAVYLCASSLLFGKDTQYFGPGTRLTVL.

CDR3 loop: CASSVLGTGELFF. CDR3 DNA sequence: TGTGCCAGCAGCGTTCTTGGAACCGGGGAGCTGTTTTTT. The V and J genes are TRBV7-3 and TRBJ2-2; D unclear. Germline CDR1 SGHTA, CDR2 FQGTGA. With 5 bases removed from V and 5 bases from J, the gap between germline ends came to 9 bases. This CDR3 comprises 13 residues.

The rearrangement links TRBV14 to TRBJ2-5; 7 bases map to TRBD2. Germline trimming cut 5 bases from V and 1 base from J; bases unmatched to any gene: 4. The CDR3 loop spans 14 amino acids. The germline gives CDR1 SGHDN, CDR2 FVKESK. The CDR3 nucleotides read TGTGCCAGCAGCGTGGCTAGCGGCCAAGAGACCCAGTACTTC. This codes for CASSVASGQETQYF.

This clonotype occurred once. The genes are TRBV20-1 and TRBJ1-1; maybe TRBD1 (5 bases). The germline gives CDR1 DFQATT, CDR2 SNEGSKA (reference sequence). V dropped 3 bases and J dropped 6 bases, with 8 bases sitting between them. The CDR3 covers 11 residues. CDR3 protein: CSARQGAEAFF. The CDR3 DNA follows: TGCAGTGCTAGGCAGGGAGCTGAAGCTTTCTTT.

The J gene is TRBJ2-5, the V gene TRBV11-3; D perhaps matches TRBD2 (5 bases). The CDR3 is made up of 14 amino acids. V dropped 5 bases and J dropped 5 bases, with 15 bases sitting between them. Per the germline V gene, CDR1 is SGHNT and CDR2 is YENEEA. The CDR3 DNA reads as TGTGCCAGCAGCCCAACATCGGGGTCGGAGACCCAGTACTTC. Amino acid sequence: CASSPTSGSETQYF.

This clonotype was recorded many times. The chain has TRBV27 and TRBJ2-2; 15 bases agree with TRBD2. Germline loops: CDR1 MNHEY, CDR2 SMNVEV (reference sequence). The trim removed 5 bases at V and 6 bases at J, leaving 4 bases unmatched. This CDR3 comprises 16 residues. Here the CDR3 DNA reads TGTGCCAGCAGTCCCAGGACTAGCGGGGGGGCCGGGGAGCTGTTTTTT. This translates into CASSPRTSGGAGELFF.

The chain recombines TRBV18 with TRBJ2-7; possibly TRBD2 for D (6 bases). The CDR3 is 14 residues long. CDR1 is KGHSH and CDR2 is LQKENI in the germline V gene. The V and J ends lost 2 bases and 7 bases respectively, with 15 bases between them. CDR3 residues: CASSPGLGREEQYF. In DNA, the CDR3 is TGTGCCAGCTCACCAGGTCTAGGGCGGGAAGAGCAGTACTTC.

This clonotype occurred a few times. The chain links TRBV6-1 to TRBJ2-2; D is perhaps TRBD1 (6 bases). The CDR3 runs to 15 residues. Trimming took off 5 bases at V and 1 base at J, with 11 bases between the two ends. The germline gives CDR1 MNHNS, CDR2 SASEGT. This CDR3 reads CASSNRQVNTGELFF. The CDR3 region has the DNA TGTGCCAGCAGTAATAGACAGGTGAACACCGGGGAGCTGTTTTTT.

This clonotype was observed at least ten times. The chain recombines TRBV20-1 with TRBJ1-1, with D unresolved. V lost 5 bases to trimming and J lost 1 base, with 11 bases between them. The CDR3 totals 13 residues. The germline V gene encodes CDR1 DFQATT and CDR2 SNEGSKA (reference sequence). DNA for the CDR3: TGCAGTGCTCCCCGGAGTAAGAACACTGAAGCTTTCTTT. Translation gives CSAPRSKNTEAFF.

Many counts were recorded for this clonotype. The gene calls are TRBV20-1 and TRBJ2-1, with D possibly matching TRBD1 (6 bases). Looked up from germline, CDR1 is DFQATT and CDR2 is SNEGSKA (reference sequence). The CDR3 consists of 16 residues. Trimming stripped 0 bases from V and 7 bases from J, with 19 bases between. The CDR3 here is CSARDMIRGSGNEQFF. CDR3 sequence (DNA): TGCAGTGCTAGAGACATGATCAGGGGATCCGGTAATGAGCAGTTCTTC.

This rearrangement joins TRBV20-1 to TRBJ2-6; 8 positions match TRBD1. The CDR3 covers 14 residues. Germline CDR1 reads DFQATT; CDR2 reads SNEGSKA (reference sequence). CDR3 sequence: CSGQGGSGANVLTF. CDR3 nucleotide sequence: TGCAGCGGACAGGGAGGATCTGGGGCCAACGTCCTGACTTTC.

This clonotype was seen only a few times. The chain has TRBV10-3 and TRBJ2-2; D gene unclear. The CDR3 has 15 residues. The V and J ends lost 7 bases and 6 bases respectively, with 18 bases between them. CDR1 is ENHRY, CDR2 SYGVKD, per germline. The CDR3 region has the DNA TGTGCCATCAATCAGGACGGAATTAGAGCCGGGGAGCTGTTTTTT. Its translation: CAINQDGIRAGELFF.

This clonotype occurred a few times. The chain combines TRBV29-1 with TRBJ2-7; D is unclear. Between the trimmed V and J ends, which lost 6 bases and 3 bases, there was a span of 15 bases. From germline, CDR1 is SQVTM and CDR2 ANQGSEA. The CDR3 length is 13 residues. The CDR3 sequence is CSVEQPPGYEQYF. As DNA, the CDR3 is TGCAGCGTGGAGCAACCACCGGGCTACGAGCAGTACTTC.

The V call is TRBV27, the J call TRBJ2-7; D is possibly TRBD2 (5 bases). The V gene's germline CDR1 is MNHEY and CDR2 SMNVEV (reference sequence). The V gene lost 0 bases and the J gene lost 3 bases, with 15 bases spanning the gap. This CDR3 region has 16 residues. The CDR3 reads CASSLSYPGNYYEQYF. Written as DNA, the CDR3 is TGTGCCAGCAGTTTATCCTACCCGGGAAACTACTACGAGCAGTACTTC.

The chain couples TRBV5-1 to TRBJ2-6; perhaps TRBD1 as D (5 bases). The CDR3 spans 15 residues. Trimming cost V 8 bases and J 0 bases, with 12 bases left between them. Germline V gene lookup returns CDR1 SGHRS and CDR2 YFSETQ. CDR3: CASRTQHSGANVLTF. In DNA form, the CDR3 reads TGCGCCAGTAGGACACAGCACTCTGGGGCCAACGTCCTGACTTTC.

There are a few counts of this clonotype. The chain combines TRBV7-9 with TRBJ1-5, with TRBD1 matching 7 bases. Trimming took 4 bases from V and 6 from J; bases not matched to a gene: 9. Per the germline V gene, CDR1 is SEHNR and CDR2 is FQNEAQ (reference sequence). This CDR3 comprises 15 residues. The CDR3 region is CASSYSGTESQPQHF. CDR3 nucleotides: TGTGCCAGCAGCTATTCTGGGACAGAAAGTCAGCCCCAGCATTTT.

The rearrangement uses TRBV5-1 and TRBJ1-4; maybe TRBD1 (5 bases). The V gene lost 2 bases and the J gene lost 4 bases, with 12 bases spanning the gap. The CDR3 has 15 amino acids. CDR1 and CDR2 (germline): SGHRS, YFSETQ. CDR3 nucleotide sequence: TGCGCCAGCAGCTTACAACAGGCGTTTAATGAAAAACTGTTTTTT. The encoded protein is CASSLQQAFNEKLFF.

The chain links TRBV4-1 to TRBJ1-2, with TRBD1 matching over 7 bases. Germline CDR1 is MGHRA and CDR2 is YSYEKL. The CDR3 runs to 15 residues. V was pared by 4 bases and J by 1 base, with 6 bases of the junction left unmatched. CDR3 DNA: TGCGCCAGCAGCCCAACGAGGGGGCTTAACTATGGCTACACCTTC. This encodes CASSPTRGLNYGYTF.

There are many counts of this clonotype. This chain uses TRBV5-6 with TRBJ1-1; the D is unclear. This CDR3 contains 14 residues. From germline, CDR1 is SGHDT and CDR2 YYEEEE. The V end was cut by 3 bases, the J end by 0 bases, with 9 bases between. As DNA, the CDR3 is TGTGCCAGCAGCTGGGGTGATCTGAACACTGAAGCTTTCTTT. Translated, it gives CASSWGDLNTEAFF.